The clone carrying this T cell receptor beta chain came up a few times. Its target is not known. Primers for the PCR totalled 60 Vbeta and 13 Jbeta. The method was immunoSEQ multiplex PCR; TCRdb's version includes in-frame clones alone and lacks a portion of them. Found here are roughly 150,000 clones, 76% of them singletons; the top ten hold over 3%. This entry belongs to a study of cytomegalovirus exposure and HLA in healthy donors. Findings of the study overall: For presence/absence analyses, sequencing depth was assumed to be roughly uniform across donors.

J lost 0 bases, V lost 2 bases, and 2 bases had no gene match. CDR1 is SGHRS and CDR2 is YFSETQ in the germline V gene. CDR3 length equals 15 residues. Sequenced sample: PBMCs. The clonotype comes from a male donor in good health and CMV-seronegative. The chain has TRBV5-1 and TRBJ2-3; 8 positions match TRBD2. CDR3 DNA: TGCGCCAGCAGCTTCGTAGCGGGGAGCACAGATACGCAGTATTTT. Translating it yields CASSFVAGSTDTQYF.